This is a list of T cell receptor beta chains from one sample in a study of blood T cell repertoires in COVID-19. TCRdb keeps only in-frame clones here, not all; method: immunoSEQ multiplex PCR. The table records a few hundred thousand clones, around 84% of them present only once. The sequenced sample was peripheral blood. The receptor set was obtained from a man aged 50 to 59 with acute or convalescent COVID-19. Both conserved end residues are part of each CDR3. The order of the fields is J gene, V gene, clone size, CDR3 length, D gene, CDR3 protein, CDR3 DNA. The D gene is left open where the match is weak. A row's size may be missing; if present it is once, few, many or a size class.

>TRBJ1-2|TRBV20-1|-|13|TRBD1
CSASDGTAHGYTF
TGCAGTGCTAGTGACGGGACAGCTCATGGCTACACCTTC
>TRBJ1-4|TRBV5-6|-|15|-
CASSLREGYNEKLFF
TGTGCCAGCAGCTTGCGGGAGGGTTATAATGAAAAACTGTTTTTT
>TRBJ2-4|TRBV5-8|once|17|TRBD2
CASSWAGTSGDQNIQYF
TGTGCCAGCAGCTGGGCCGGGACTAGCGGGGACCAAAACATTCAGTACTTC
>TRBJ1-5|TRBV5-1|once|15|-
CASSLGGYSNQPQHF
TGCGCCAGCAGCTTGGGGGGCTATAGCAATCAGCCCCAGCATTTT
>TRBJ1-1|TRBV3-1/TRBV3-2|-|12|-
CASSHRGAEAFF
TGTGCCAGCAGCCATAGGGGCGCTGAAGCTTTCTTT
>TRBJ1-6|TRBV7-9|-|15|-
CASSLFTGLDSPLHF
TGTGCCAGCAGCTTATTTACAGGGTTGGATTCACCCCTCCACTTT
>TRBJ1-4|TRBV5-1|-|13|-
CASSLGRDEKLFF
TGCGCCAGCAGCCTGGGGAGGGATGAAAAACTGTTTTTT
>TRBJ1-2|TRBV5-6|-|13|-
CASSLWSDYGYTF
TGTGCCAGCAGCTTGTGGTCGGACTATGGCTACACCTTC
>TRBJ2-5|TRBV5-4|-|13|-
CASSLPHQETQYF
TGTGCCAGCAGCTTGCCTCACCAAGAGACCCAGTACTTC
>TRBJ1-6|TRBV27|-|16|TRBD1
CASSLLLQGANSPLHF
TGTGCCAGCAGTTTACTGTTGCAGGGGGCAAATTCACCCCTCCACTTT
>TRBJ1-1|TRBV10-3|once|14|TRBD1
CATADRGMNTEAFF
TGTGCCACCGCGGACAGGGGAATGAACACTGAAGCTTTCTTT
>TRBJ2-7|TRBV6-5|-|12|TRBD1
CASTRDSYEQYF
TGTGCCAGCACCCGGGACAGCTACGAGCAGTACTTC
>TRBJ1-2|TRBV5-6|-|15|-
CASSWGGRQQAGYTF
TGTGCCAGCAGCTGGGGAGGCAGGCAGCAAGCGGGCTACACCTTC
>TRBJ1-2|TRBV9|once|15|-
CASSVNPGVHYGYTF
TGTGCCAGCAGCGTAAACCCCGGGGTTCACTATGGCTACACCTTC
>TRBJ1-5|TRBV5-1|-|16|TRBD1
CASSPDPTGLGQPQHF
TGCGCCAGCAGCCCGGACCCGACAGGGTTGGGTCAGCCCCAGCATTTT
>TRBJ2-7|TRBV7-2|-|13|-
CASSERAQYEQYF
TGTGCCAGCAGCGAACGCGCGCAATACGAGCAGTACTTC
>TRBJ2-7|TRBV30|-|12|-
CAWAGNSYEQYF
TGTGCCTGGGCCGGGAACTCCTACGAGCAGTACTTC
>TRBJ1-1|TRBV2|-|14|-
CASSLQGSNTEAFF
TGTGCCAGCAGTCTACAGGGAAGTAACACTGAAGCTTTCTTT
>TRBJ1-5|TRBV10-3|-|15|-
CAISESGQGNQPQHF
TGTGCCATCAGTGAGTCTGGGCAGGGCAATCAGCCCCAGCATTTT